The rows below give T cell receptor beta chains drawn from one sample of a study of T cell responses to AZD1222 COVID-19 vaccine. Sequenced by immunoSEQ multiplex PCR; TCRdb stores in-frame clones only, minus some. The repertoire holds about 140,000 clones, 75% to 90% seen once, with approximately 1.5% in the top ten. This specimen was peripheral blood, taken on day 0 of AZD1222 vaccination. The receptors stem from an adult in good health. Each CDR3 is given with its conserved first and last residue. The order of the fields is D gene, V gene, J gene, clone size, CDR3 protein, CDR3 DNA. D genes are given only for firm matches. The size of a clone is reported for some rows only, either as once, few or many, or as a class for expanded clones.

d_gene: -
v_gene: TRBV5-6
j_gene: TRBJ1-5
abundance: -
CDR3aa: CASSQMGQISNQPQHF
CDR3nt: TGTGCCAGCAGCCAAATGGGGCAGATTAGCAATCAGCCCCAGCATTTT

d_gene: TRBD1
v_gene: TRBV15
j_gene: TRBJ2-7
abundance: -
CDR3aa: CATSDRDRDYEQYF
CDR3nt: TGTGCCACCAGCGACCGGGACAGGGACTACGAGCAGTACTTC

d_gene: -
v_gene: TRBV30
j_gene: TRBJ2-2
abundance: -
CDR3aa: CARERAYTGELFF
CDR3nt: TGTGCCCGGGAGAGGGCCTACACCGGGGAGCTGTTTTTT

d_gene: -
v_gene: TRBV12-3/TRBV12-4
j_gene: TRBJ2-7
abundance: -
CDR3aa: CASSLDHYEQYF
CDR3nt: TGTGCCAGCAGTCTGGACCACTACGAGCAGTACTTC

d_gene: -
v_gene: TRBV5-1
j_gene: TRBJ1-2
abundance: few
CDR3aa: CASSSDSYYGYTF
CDR3nt: TGCGCCAGCAGCTCGGACAGTTACTATGGCTACACCTTC

d_gene: -
v_gene: TRBV20-1
j_gene: TRBJ2-7
abundance: -
CDR3aa: CSASTPGTYEQYF
CDR3nt: TGCAGTGCTAGTACGCCCGGGACCTACGAGCAGTACTTC

d_gene: TRBD1
v_gene: TRBV3-1/TRBV3-2
j_gene: TRBJ1-5
abundance: -
CDR3aa: CASSQDEGANQPQHF
CDR3nt: TGTGCCAGCAGCCAAGACGAGGGGGCAAATCAGCCCCAGCATTTT

d_gene: TRBD1
v_gene: TRBV6-5
j_gene: TRBJ1-2
abundance: -
CDR3aa: CASSRQPQGNYGYTF
CDR3nt: TGTGCCAGCAGCCGGCAACCACAGGGGAACTATGGCTACACCTTC

d_gene: -
v_gene: TRBV6-5
j_gene: TRBJ2-1
abundance: -
CDR3aa: CASSFRDGYNEQFF
CDR3nt: TGTGCCAGCAGTTTCCGGGACGGATACAATGAGCAGTTCTTC

d_gene: -
v_gene: TRBV30
j_gene: TRBJ2-2
abundance: -
CDR3aa: CAWSGGGFTNTGELFF
CDR3nt: TGTGCCTGGAGTGGGGGAGGATTTACGAACACCGGGGAGCTGTTTTTT

d_gene: -
v_gene: TRBV30
j_gene: TRBJ1-5
abundance: -
CDR3aa: CAWSVRSRQPQHF
CDR3nt: TGTGCCTGGAGTGTAAGGTCAAGGCAGCCCCAGCATTTT

d_gene: -
v_gene: TRBV4-1
j_gene: TRBJ1-5
abundance: -
CDR3aa: CASSQGTVTQNQPQHF
CDR3nt: TGCGCCAGCAGCCAAGGGACAGTGACACAAAATCAGCCCCAGCATTTT

d_gene: -
v_gene: TRBV3-1/TRBV3-2
j_gene: TRBJ2-5
abundance: -
CDR3aa: CASSQDRRAGKETQYF
CDR3nt: TGTGCCAGCAGCCAAGATCGGAGGGCTGGGAAAGAGACCCAGTACTTC

d_gene: -
v_gene: TRBV12-3/TRBV12-4
j_gene: TRBJ1-2
abundance: -
CDR3aa: CASSSGNYGYTF
CDR3nt: TGTGCCAGCAGTTCAGGGAATTATGGCTACACCTTC

d_gene: TRBD1
v_gene: TRBV9
j_gene: TRBJ2-1
abundance: -
CDR3aa: CASSVAGTGLVYEQFF
CDR3nt: TGTGCCAGCAGCGTAGCCGGGACAGGGTTGGTATATGAGCAGTTCTTC

d_gene: TRBD1
v_gene: TRBV6-5
j_gene: TRBJ1-5
abundance: -
CDR3aa: CASSRGQGGYQPQHF
CDR3nt: TGTGCCAGCAGCCGGGGACAGGGAGGCTATCAGCCCCAGCATTTT

d_gene: TRBD1
v_gene: TRBV2
j_gene: TRBJ1-2
abundance: -
CDR3aa: CASSDRGLGYGYTF
CDR3nt: TGTGCCAGCAGTGACAGGGGGCTGGGCTATGGCTACACCTTC

d_gene: TRBD2
v_gene: TRBV7-8
j_gene: TRBJ2-2
abundance: -
CDR3aa: CASSLIAGNTGELFF
CDR3nt: TGTGCCAGCAGCTTAATAGCGGGGAACACCGGGGAGCTGTTTTTT

d_gene: TRBD1
v_gene: TRBV18
j_gene: TRBJ2-7
abundance: -
CDR3aa: CASSRDRELFYEQYF
CDR3nt: TGTGCCAGCTCACGGGACAGGGAACTCTTCTACGAGCAGTACTTC

d_gene: TRBD2
v_gene: TRBV9
j_gene: TRBJ2-5
abundance: few
CDR3aa: CASSTGGETQYF
CDR3nt: TGTGCCAGCAGCACGGGAGGGGAGACCCAGTACTTC

d_gene: TRBD1
v_gene: TRBV27
j_gene: TRBJ1-2
abundance: -
CDR3aa: CASRPTGGYGYTF
CDR3nt: TGTGCCAGCAGGCCGACAGGGGGCTATGGCTACACCTTC

d_gene: -
v_gene: TRBV21-1
j_gene: TRBJ1-2
abundance: -
CDR3aa: CASTSEGRDRVNYGYTF
CDR3nt: TGTGCCAGCACCTCAGAGGGTAGGGACAGGGTCAACTATGGCTACACCTTC

d_gene: -
v_gene: TRBV7-9
j_gene: TRBJ2-1
abundance: -
CDR3aa: CASSHPFNEQFF
CDR3nt: TGTGCCAGCAGCCATCCCTTCAATGAGCAGTTCTTC

d_gene: -
v_gene: TRBV2
j_gene: TRBJ1-4
abundance: once
CDR3aa: CASKGPSEKLFF
CDR3nt: TGTGCCTCTAAGGGCCCGTCAGAAAAACTGTTTTTT

d_gene: -
v_gene: TRBV27
j_gene: TRBJ1-1
abundance: few
CDR3aa: CASSLSMNTEAFF
CDR3nt: TGTGCCAGCAGTTTATCCATGAACACTGAAGCTTTCTTT

d_gene: -
v_gene: TRBV6-5
j_gene: TRBJ1-5
abundance: -
CDR3aa: CASRVQQNQPQHF
CDR3nt: TGTGCCAGCCGCGTACAGCAGAATCAGCCCCAGCATTTT

d_gene: -
v_gene: TRBV5-5
j_gene: TRBJ1-3
abundance: -
CDR3aa: CASSFGGNSGNTIYF
CDR3nt: TGTGCCAGCAGCTTTGGGGGTAACTCTGGAAACACCATATATTTT

d_gene: -
v_gene: TRBV27
j_gene: TRBJ1-5
abundance: -
CDR3aa: CASSFGGLSQPQHF
CDR3nt: TGTGCCAGCAGTTTCGGGGGGCTGAGTCAGCCCCAGCATTTT

d_gene: -
v_gene: TRBV7-9
j_gene: TRBJ1-1
abundance: -
CDR3aa: CASSQGVEAFF
CDR3nt: TGTGCCAGCAGCCAAGGAGTTGAAGCTTTCTTT

d_gene: TRBD1
v_gene: TRBV15
j_gene: TRBJ1-2
abundance: -
CDR3aa: CATSRWDRGIDGYTF
CDR3nt: TGTGCCACCAGCAGGTGGGACAGAGGGATTGATGGCTACACCTTC

d_gene: -
v_gene: TRBV3-1/TRBV3-2
j_gene: TRBJ1-5
abundance: once
CDR3aa: CASSQVIQPQHF
CDR3nt: TGTGCCAGCAGCCAAGTAATTCAGCCCCAGCATTTT

d_gene: -
v_gene: TRBV6-5
j_gene: TRBJ1-4
abundance: -
CDR3aa: CASSYRGGDEKLFF
CDR3nt: TGTGCCAGCAGTTACAGGGGTGGGGATGAAAAACTGTTTTTT

d_gene: TRBD1
v_gene: TRBV19
j_gene: TRBJ1-2
abundance: -
CDR3aa: CASSKPPGQVGSNGYTF
CDR3nt: TGTGCCAGTAGTAAGCCCCCGGGACAGGTGGGTTCGAATGGCTACACCTTC

d_gene: -
v_gene: TRBV28
j_gene: TRBJ2-6
abundance: -
CDR3aa: CASSLPGTLIITGANVLTF
CDR3nt: TGTGCCAGCAGTTTACCCGGGACCCTTATTATCACTGGGGCCAACGTCCTGACTTTC

d_gene: TRBD1
v_gene: TRBV5-1
j_gene: TRBJ2-7
abundance: -
CDR3aa: CASSLDRDRGDEQYF
CDR3nt: TGCGCCAGCAGCTTGGACCGGGACAGGGGGGACGAGCAGTACTTC

d_gene: -
v_gene: TRBV27
j_gene: TRBJ2-7
abundance: -
CDR3aa: CASSFLSGSHEQYF
CDR3nt: TGTGCCAGCAGTTTCCTTTCCGGGAGCCACGAGCAGTACTTC

d_gene: TRBD1
v_gene: TRBV28
j_gene: TRBJ1-3
abundance: -
CDR3aa: CASSSGGSGNTIYF
CDR3nt: TGTGCCAGCAGTTCAGGGGGCTCTGGAAACACCATATATTTT

d_gene: TRBD1
v_gene: TRBV12-3/TRBV12-4
j_gene: TRBJ2-7
abundance: -
CDR3aa: CASRTGGYEQYF
CDR3nt: TGTGCCAGCAGGACAGGGGGCTACGAGCAGTACTTC

d_gene: -
v_gene: TRBV21-1
j_gene: TRBJ2-4
abundance: -
CDR3aa: CASSRGFKLSAKNIQYF
CDR3nt: TGTGCCAGCAGCAGGGGATTCAAACTATCGGCCAAAAACATTCAGTACTTC

d_gene: TRBD1
v_gene: TRBV5-1
j_gene: TRBJ1-2
abundance: -
CDR3aa: CASSPRQGVAYGYTF
CDR3nt: TGCGCCAGCAGCCCCCGACAGGGGGTGGCCTATGGCTACACCTTC

d_gene: -
v_gene: TRBV19
j_gene: TRBJ2-1
abundance: -
CDR3aa: CASSPFPSSSYNEQFF
CDR3nt: TGTGCCAGTAGTCCCTTTCCCAGCAGCTCCTACAATGAGCAGTTCTTC

d_gene: -
v_gene: TRBV15
j_gene: TRBJ2-5
abundance: -
CDR3aa: CATSRDLRLAETQYF
CDR3nt: TGTGCCACCAGCAGAGATTTAAGGTTGGCGGAGACCCAGTACTTC

d_gene: TRBD1
v_gene: TRBV14
j_gene: TRBJ2-7
abundance: -
CDR3aa: CASSQDKGTGKIEQYF
CDR3nt: TGTGCCAGCAGCCAAGATAAAGGGACAGGGAAAATCGAGCAGTACTTC

d_gene: TRBD2
v_gene: TRBV19
j_gene: TRBJ2-7
abundance: -
CDR3aa: CASSRGLANPYEQYF
CDR3nt: TGTGCCAGTAGCCGAGGACTAGCGAATCCTTACGAGCAGTACTTC

d_gene: -
v_gene: TRBV5-8
j_gene: TRBJ1-5
abundance: -
CDR3aa: CASSLGKHQPQHF
CDR3nt: TGTGCCAGCAGCTTGGGGAAGCATCAGCCCCAGCATTTT

d_gene: -
v_gene: TRBV9
j_gene: TRBJ2-7
abundance: -
CDR3aa: CASSVGGPAYEQYF
CDR3nt: TGTGCCAGCAGCGTAGGGGGGCCGGCCTACGAGCAGTACTTC

d_gene: -
v_gene: TRBV6-5
j_gene: TRBJ2-3
abundance: -
CDR3aa: CASSYSISQPTDTQYF
CDR3nt: TGTGCCAGCAGTTACTCGATCTCGCAGCCTACAGATACGCAGTATTTT

d_gene: -
v_gene: TRBV19
j_gene: TRBJ1-1
abundance: -
CDR3aa: CASSIRSNSEAFF
CDR3nt: TGTGCCAGTAGTATAAGGAGTAACAGTGAAGCTTTCTTT

d_gene: -
v_gene: TRBV19
j_gene: TRBJ2-3
abundance: -
CDR3aa: CASSKNSGSDTQYF
CDR3nt: TGTGCCAGTAGTAAGAACTCAGGGTCAGATACGCAGTATTTT

d_gene: TRBD2
v_gene: TRBV18
j_gene: TRBJ2-1
abundance: -
CDR3aa: CASSPGLGVDEQFF
CDR3nt: TGTGCCAGCTCACCGGGACTAGGCGTCGATGAGCAGTTCTTC

d_gene: -
v_gene: TRBV2
j_gene: TRBJ1-5
abundance: -
CDR3aa: CASSAKSFRQGSNQPQHF
CDR3nt: TGTGCCAGCAGTGCCAAATCTTTTCGGCAGGGAAGCAATCAGCCCCAGCATTTT

d_gene: -
v_gene: TRBV10-3
j_gene: TRBJ1-1
abundance: -
CDR3aa: CAIKPRGTEAFF
CDR3nt: TGTGCCATCAAACCTCGGGGGACTGAAGCTTTCTTT

d_gene: TRBD1
v_gene: TRBV19
j_gene: TRBJ1-5
abundance: -
CDR3aa: CASSWQGDQPQHF
CDR3nt: TGTGCCAGTAGTTGGCAGGGGGACCAGCCCCAGCATTTT

d_gene: -
v_gene: TRBV4-1
j_gene: TRBJ1-1
abundance: -
CDR3aa: CASSLPYGGRMNTEAFF
CDR3nt: TGCGCCAGCAGCCTCCCTTACGGGGGACGGATGAACACTGAAGCTTTCTTT

d_gene: -
v_gene: TRBV5-4
j_gene: TRBJ2-3
abundance: -
CDR3aa: CASSLATGTNTDTQYF
CDR3nt: TGTGCCAGCAGCTTGGCGACGGGAACCAACACAGATACGCAGTATTTT